The clone carrying this T cell receptor beta chain was observed a few times. Sequenced by immunoSEQ multiplex PCR; TCRdb stores in-frame clones only, minus some. The sample has about 79,000 clones; about 87% are singletons. CDR3 length equals 14 residues. V was trimmed by 5 bases and J by 2 bases, leaving 13 bases between them. The germline V gene has CDR1 MGHRA and CDR2 YSYEKL. The data originate from a study of blood T cell repertoires in COVID-19. The V gene is TRBV4-1, the J gene TRBJ2-7, with D unresolved. What was sequenced was peripheral blood. This receptor was identified in a man aged 50-59 years with active COVID-19. Here the CDR3 DNA reads TGCGCCAGCAGCTCTCAAGTCAGTCCCTACGAGCAGTACTTC. It specifies CASSSQVSPYEQYF.